The 32 T cell receptor beta chains below were found in one sample sequenced in a study of neurological immune-mediated disorders. TCRdb processed the 5' RACE reads anew with MiXCR; each CDR3 protein has one entry. Of 15,000 to 20,000 distinct CDR3 sequences listed, approximately 12% are singletons. Sequenced sample: CD8+ T cells from blood. Source of these receptors: a woman in her forties or fifties in good health.

This clonotype was seen at least ten times. The chain employs TRBV27 and TRBJ1-1; D is perhaps TRBD1 (5 bases). The V end was cut by 2 bases, the J end by 4 bases, with 14 bases between. CDR1 is MNHEY, CDR2 SMNVEV, per germline (reference sequence). The CDR3 loop spans 15 amino acids. CDR3 amino acids: CASSLKEGRATEAFF. The CDR3 region has the DNA TGTGCCAGCAGTTTAAAGGAGGGGAGAGCCACTGAAGCTTTCTTT.

There are many counts of this clonotype. V usage is TRBV7-9 and J usage is TRBJ2-7; 7 nucleotides line up with TRBD1. There are 15 residues in the CDR3. Per germline, CDR1 SEHNR and CDR2 FQNEAQ (reference sequence). Trimming at V came to 5 bases and at J to 2 bases, leaving 9 bases not matched to a gene. The DNA of the CDR3 is TGTGCCAGCAGCCCAGAGATGGGACAGACCTACGAGCAGTACTTC. Its translation: CASSPEMGQTYEQYF.

There are many counts of this clonotype. This chain connects TRBV29-1 to TRBJ2-3, with 8 bases lining up with TRBD2. The CDR3 contains 16 residues. Trimming took 4 bases from V and 4 from J; bases not matched to a gene: 13. Germline V gene lookup returns CDR1 SQVTM and CDR2 ANQGSEA. The DNA of the CDR3 is TGCAGCGTTGTAGGGGGTCGGGAGGGGAAGGCAGATACGCAGTATTTT. Translation gives CSVVGGREGKADTQYF.

This clonotype was seen once. The chain employs TRBV5-1 and TRBJ1-6; 7 nucleotides align to TRBD1. In germline, CDR1 is SGHRS, CDR2 YFSETQ. The CDR3 runs to 15 residues. Trimming took 4 bases from V and 8 from J; bases not matched to a gene: 9. CDR3 in DNA: TGCGCCAGCAGCCGGGGACAGATCGGCGATTCACCCCTCCACTTT. Residues: CASSRGQIGDSPLHF.

This clonotype occurred many times. The chain combines TRBV2 with TRBJ1-1, with 8 positions matching TRBD1. In germline, CDR1 is SNHLY, CDR2 FYNNEI. With 6 bases clipped from V and 8 bases from J, the junction kept 5 bases outside the gene matches. The CDR3 contains 12 residues. CDR3 DNA sequence: TGTGCCAGCAGCCAACGGACAGGGGAAGCTTTCTTT. Protein sequence: CASSQRTGEAFF.

In its sample, this clonotype was seen many times. V usage is TRBV4-1 and J usage is TRBJ2-7; D call uncertain. Between the trimmed V and J ends, which lost 2 bases and 0 bases, there was a span of 5 bases. This CDR3 comprises 13 residues. In germline, CDR1 is MGHRA, CDR2 YSYEKL. Here the CDR3 reads CASSQLASYEQYF. CDR3 DNA: TGCGCCAGCAGCCAATTGGCCTCCTACGAGCAGTACTTC.

In this sample, this clonotype turned up many times. The rearrangement uses TRBV7-8 and TRBJ2-7; D is tentatively TRBD1 or TRBD2 (5 bases each). Germline CDR1 SGHVS, CDR2 FQNEAQ. The CDR3 is made up of 15 amino acids. The V and J ends lost 6 bases and 5 bases respectively, with 20 bases between them. CDR3 nucleotides: TGTGCCAGCAGAGAGGTCATAGGACGGGGCCACGAGCAGTACTTC. Its protein product is CASREVIGRGHEQYF.

This clonotype was seen at least ten times. V and J are TRBV14 and TRBJ1-4; D is perhaps TRBD1 (5 bases). Trimming took 1 base from V and 7 from J, leaving 13 bases between them. The CDR3 has 15 residues. CDR1 is SGHDN and CDR2 is FVKESK in the germline V gene. CDR3 residues: CASSQAGAHGEKLFF. CDR3 nucleotide sequence: TGTGCCAGCAGCCAAGCCGGGGCCCACGGTGAAAAACTGTTTTTT.

The table lists this clonotype with many counts. This sequence joins TRBV10-3 and TRBJ2-1; TRBD2 might be the D (5 bases). The CDR3 totals 15 residues. V lost 7 bases, J lost 8 bases, and 21 bases lay in between. Germline lookup yields CDR1 ENHRY and CDR2 SYGVKD. The CDR3 loop is CAITPGVGTGDEQFF. CDR3 bases: TGTGCCATCACTCCCGGGGTAGGCACCGGGGATGAGCAGTTCTTC.

This clonotype was seen many times. This chain connects TRBV5-6 to TRBJ2-7; 9 nucleotides match TRBD1. The CDR3 length is 15 residues. Germline CDR1 is SGHDT and CDR2 is YYEEEE. With 4 bases clipped from V and 7 bases from J, the junction kept 12 bases outside the gene matches. The CDR3 DNA is TGTGCCAGCAGCCCAGGTCCCGGGACAGGGAGGGAGCAGTACTTC. Its translation is CASSPGPGTGREQYF.

This clonotype was counted many times. The rearrangement uses TRBV7-8 and TRBJ1-4, with 7 bases lining up with TRBD1. V gave up 4 bases and J gave up 3 bases; unmatched junction bases: 11. CDR1 is SGHVS, CDR2 FQNEAQ, per germline. The CDR3 loop spans 17 amino acids. Here the CDR3 reads CASSSEGADRANEKLFF. The CDR3 nucleotides read TGTGCCAGCAGCTCCGAAGGGGCAGACAGGGCTAATGAAAAACTGTTTTTT.

This clonotype was counted at least ten times. The chain recombines TRBV28 with TRBJ2-7, with D perhaps TRBD1 (7 bases). This CDR3 spans 14 amino acids. The germline gives CDR1 MDHEN, CDR2 SYDVKM. Trimming removed 6 bases from V and 0 bases from J, with 12 bases in between. The CDR3 region is CASSFQGGSYEQYF. In nucleotides, the CDR3 is TGTGCCAGCAGCTTTCAGGGGGGCTCCTACGAGCAGTACTTC. Full variable domain (remainder filled in from reference TRBV28 and TRBJ2-7): DVKVTQSSRYLVKRTGEKVFLECVQDMDHENMFWYRQDPGLGLRLIYFSYDVKMKEKGDIPEGYSVSREKKERFSLILESASTNQTSMYLCASSFQGGSYEQYFGPGTRLTVT.

This clonotype has ten or more counts. This chain joins TRBV28 and TRBJ2-2; D gene unclear. Germline V gene lookup returns CDR1 MDHEN and CDR2 SYDVKM. V was pared by 2 bases and J by 2 bases, with 9 bases between. The CDR3 contains 15 residues. The CDR3 here is CASSLRTDNTGELFF. In DNA form, the CDR3 reads TGTGCCAGCAGTTTACGGACCGATAACACCGGGGAGCTGTTTTTT. The full variable domain, in which reference TRBV28 and TRBJ2-2 provide the parts outside the CDR3, is DVKVTQSSRYLVKRTGEKVFLECVQDMDHENMFWYRQDPGLGLRLIYFSYDVKMKEKGDIPEGYSVSREKKERFSLILESASTNQTSMYLCASSLRTDNTGELFFGEGSRLTVL.

In its sample, this clonotype was seen many times. This chain uses TRBV6-1 with TRBJ2-1; a possible D gene is TRBD2 (5 bases). This CDR3 is built from 16 residues. V was clipped by 2 bases and J by 2 bases, with 13 bases between them. Germline values: CDR1 MNHNS, CDR2 SASEGT. This CDR3 is CASSEMASTAYNEQFF. CDR3 nucleotides: TGTGCCAGCAGTGAAATGGCTAGCACTGCCTACAATGAGCAGTTCTTC.

This clonotype was picked up many times. The chain carries TRBV4-3 and TRBJ2-1; 8 bases agree with TRBD2. The CDR3 is 18 amino acids. The germline gives CDR1 LGHNA, CDR2 YSLEER. After removal of 2 bases from V and 5 bases from J, the junction contained 14 bases not matched to a gene. CDR3 in amino acids: CASSQKFLGLGAHNEQFF. In DNA, the CDR3 is TGCGCCAGCAGCCAAAAGTTTTTGGGACTAGGTGCTCACAATGAGCAGTTCTTC.

The table lists this clonotype with many counts. The chain combines TRBV6-1 with TRBJ2-1; 7 bases match TRBD1. Trimming removed 4 bases from V and 7 bases from J; junction bases left unmatched: 10. Germline CDR1 and CDR2: MNHNS and SASEGT. CDR3 length equals 15 residues. CDR3 amino acids: CASSALQTGINEQFF. In DNA form, the CDR3 reads TGTGCCAGCAGTGCCCTTCAGACAGGGATAAATGAGCAGTTCTTC.

This clonotype was picked up many times. The chain combines TRBV7-9 with TRBJ1-5, with D maybe TRBD1 (6 bases). The CDR3 sequence is 17 residues long. Germline CDR1 SEHNR, CDR2 FQNEAQ (reference sequence). The germline V and J ends were trimmed by 4 bases and 3 bases, with 19 bases remaining between them. The CDR3 spells CASSYRTAGGPNQPQHF. The CDR3 DNA reads TGTGCCAGCAGCTATCGGACAGCCGGGGGACCCAATCAGCCCCAGCATTTT.

This clonotype has ten or more counts. The gene calls are TRBV5-1 and TRBJ2-3; 11 nucleotides align to TRBD2. The CDR3 sequence is 16 residues long. Germline CDR1 is SGHRS and CDR2 is YFSETQ. J lost 3 bases, V lost 4 bases, and 7 bases had no gene match. The CDR3 loop reads CASSLLAGGWTDTQYF. The CDR3 DNA is TGCGCCAGCAGCCTGCTAGCGGGAGGCTGGACAGATACGCAGTATTTT.

This clonotype was recorded many times. The chain joins TRBV7-8 to TRBJ2-7; no definite D call. The CDR3 contains 14 residues. Germline loops: CDR1 SGHVS, CDR2 FQNEAQ. V was trimmed by 1 base and J by 5 bases, leaving 12 bases between them. Here the CDR3 DNA reads TGTGCCAGCAGCTTAGACGGCCCCATCGACGAGCAGTACTTC. It specifies CASSLDGPIDEQYF.

J is TRBJ2-2 and V is TRBV7-3; D remains ambiguous. The CDR3 sequence is 14 residues long. V lost 5 bases and J lost 6, with 13 bases in between. From germline, CDR1 is SGHTA and CDR2 FQGTGA. CDR3 DNA: TGTGCCAGCAGCGAACTTGCAACGGCCGGGGAGCTGTTTTTT. Translating it yields CASSELATAGELFF.

In this sample, this clonotype turned up many times. This chain links TRBV6-6 with TRBJ2-7, with 10 bases matching TRBD1. The CDR3 extends over 16 amino acids. CDR1 is MNHNY and CDR2 is SVGAGI in the germline V gene (reference sequence). The V gene end was trimmed by 3 bases and the J gene end by 4 bases; junction bases not matched to a gene: 9. The CDR3 sequence: CASSYSRDRGGYEQYF. As DNA, the CDR3 is TGTGCCAGCAGTTATTCCCGGGACAGGGGAGGGTACGAGCAGTACTTC.

This clonotype was observed many times. V and J are TRBV5-1 and TRBJ2-3; 12 positions agree with TRBD2. The CDR3 totals 18 residues. The germline V gene encodes CDR1 SGHRS and CDR2 YFSETQ. Losses at the gene ends were 3 bases for V and 2 bases for J; bases not matched to a gene: 10. The chain's CDR3 is CASSWKLAGGHPTDTQYF. The CDR3 DNA sequence: TGCGCCAGCAGCTGGAAACTAGCGGGGGGTCATCCCACAGATACGCAGTATTTT.

This clonotype occurred many times. The chain uses TRBV4-1 and TRBJ1-6; 7 bases line up with TRBD1. This CDR3 spans 16 amino acids. The V segment lost 0 bases and the J segment 6 bases; nucleotides outside the gene matches: 5. The V gene's germline CDR1 is MGHRA and CDR2 YSYEKL. CDR3 sequence (DNA): TGCGCCAGCAGCCAAGATTGGGGACAGCGTAATTCACCCCTCCACTTT. Translating it yields CASSQDWGQRNSPLHF.

Many counts were recorded for this clonotype. The gene calls are TRBV5-7 and TRBJ2-4; 10 nucleotides line up with TRBD1. TRBV5-7 is an open reading frame, and its role is uncertain. The length of the CDR3 is 18 residues. The ends lost 3 bases at V and 0 bases at J; junction bases unmatched: 9. The CDR3 is CASSWDRGRNLAKNIQYF. CDR3 coding DNA: TGTGCCAGCAGCTGGGACAGGGGCCGGAACCTAGCCAAAAACATTCAGTACTTC.

This clonotype was seen ten or more times. This sequence joins TRBV4-1 and TRBJ1-5; D unclear. Trimming pared 5 bases from V and 3 bases from J, leaving 8 bases between. Germline lookup yields CDR1 MGHRA and CDR2 YSYEKL. This CDR3 contains 13 residues. The CDR3 is CASSFNYNQPQHF. The CDR3 region has the DNA TGCGCCAGCAGCTTTAACTACAATCAGCCCCAGCATTTT.

Many counts were recorded for this clonotype. The chain couples TRBV4-1 to TRBJ2-1; D is uncertain. The V gene lost 4 bases and the J gene lost 8 bases, with 15 bases spanning the gap. This CDR3 has 14 residues. CDR1 and CDR2 from the germline V gene are MGHRA and YSYEKL. The CDR3 loop is CASSLAFRYHEQFF. In nucleotides, the CDR3 is TGCGCCAGCAGCCTAGCCTTTAGGTATCATGAGCAGTTCTTC.

This clonotype was picked up many times. This chain connects TRBV7-3 to TRBJ2-7, with D possibly TRBD1 on 5 matching bases. Germline values: CDR1 SGHTA, CDR2 FQGTGA. The CDR3 covers 15 residues. V dropped 2 bases and J dropped 2 bases, with 13 bases sitting between them. The chain's CDR3 is CASSLDSLGPYEQYF. The DNA of the CDR3 is TGTGCCAGCAGCTTAGACAGCCTCGGGCCCTACGAGCAGTACTTC.

This clonotype was picked up many times. This chain connects TRBV18 to TRBJ2-1, with TRBD1 matching over 7 bases. Per the germline V gene, CDR1 is KGHSH and CDR2 is LQKENI. The CDR3 loop spans 17 amino acids. With 2 bases clipped from V and 5 bases from J, the junction kept 12 bases outside the gene matches. CDR3 in amino acids: CASSPSSGGLLNNEQFF. The CDR3 nucleotides read TGTGCCAGCTCACCATCTTCAGGGGGTCTTTTAAACAATGAGCAGTTCTTC.

This clonotype appeared many times. J is TRBJ1-4 and V is TRBV20-1; D may be TRBD1 (5 bases). In germline, CDR1 is DFQATT, CDR2 SNEGSKA (reference sequence). V dropped 1 base and J dropped 0 bases, with 12 bases sitting between them. The CDR3 extends over 16 amino acids. The CDR3 reads CSARAGRAATNEKLFF. Written as DNA, the CDR3 is TGCAGTGCTAGAGCGGGCAGGGCCGCAACTAATGAAAAACTGTTTTTT.

The chain uses TRBV5-1 and TRBJ2-2, with D possibly matching TRBD1 (6 bases). Between the trimmed V and J ends, which lost 3 bases and 7 bases, there was a span of 13 bases. CDR3 length: 14 residues. Germline CDR1 and CDR2: SGHRS and YFSETQ. The CDR3 DNA sequence: TGCGCCAGCAGCTCCTGGGACAAGGTCGGGGAGCTGTTTTTT. Its protein is CASSSWDKVGELFF. The variable domain in full, with the rest retrieved from reference TRBV5-1 and TRBJ2-2, is KAGVTQTPRYLIKTRGQQVTLSCSPISGHRSVSWYQQTPGQGLQFLFEYFSETQRNKGNFPGRFSGRQFSNSRSEMNVSTLELGDSALYLCASSSWDKVGELFFGEGSRLTVL.

This clonotype was counted many times. J is TRBJ2-2 and V is TRBV6-5; the match to TRBD2 covers 7 bases. Germline-derived CDR1 and CDR2 are MNHEY and SVGAGI. V dropped 0 bases and J dropped 3; count of bases not matched to a gene: 4. The CDR3 length is 16 residues. The chain's CDR3 is CASSYSPSGYTGELFF. In DNA form, the CDR3 reads TGTGCCAGCAGTTACTCGCCTAGCGGATACACCGGGGAGCTGTTTTTT.

This clonotype was counted at least ten times. V is TRBV28 and J is TRBJ1-2; no clear D gene. The germline V and J ends were trimmed by 7 bases and 1 base, with 4 bases remaining between them. The germline gives CDR1 MDHEN, CDR2 SYDVKM. The CDR3 length is 11 residues. CDR3 region: CASKGNYGYTF. In DNA form, the CDR3 reads TGTGCCAGCAAGGGTAACTATGGCTACACCTTC.